Listed here are 22 T cell receptor beta chains from one sample, sequenced in a study of cytomegalovirus exposure and HLA in healthy donors. Libraries were prepared by immunoSEQ multiplex PCR; TCRdb keeps only in-frame clonotypes and omits some of them. The sample consists of 150,000 to 200,000 clones, around four fifths of them appearing once. Sequencing input: PBMCs. All receptors derive from a man between 18 and 29 years old in good health and CMV-seropositive.

The chain employs TRBV14 and TRBJ2-3; TRBD2 matches 8 bases. Germline lookup yields CDR1 SGHDN and CDR2 FVKESK. This CDR3 region has 15 residues. Germline trimming cut 4 bases from V and 1 base from J; bases unmatched to any gene: 4. The CDR3 loop reads CASSLVAGRTDTQYF. The CDR3 nucleotides read TGTGCCAGCAGCCTAGTAGCGGGGCGCACAGATACGCAGTATTTT.

The rearrangement uses TRBV9 and TRBJ2-1; 7 bases are shared with TRBD1. The CDR3 has 15 residues. The germline CDR1 and CDR2 sequences are SGDLS and YYNGEE. The J segment lost 8 bases and the V segment lost 1 base, leaving 9 bases of the junction unmatched. The chain's CDR3 is CASSVTGRQGDEQFF. The CDR3 coding sequence is TGTGCCAGCAGCGTAACTGGAAGACAGGGCGATGAGCAGTTCTTC.

The J gene is TRBJ2-1, the V gene TRBV6-6; D is unresolved. The germline CDR1 and CDR2 sequences are MNHNY and SVGAGI (reference sequence). V gave up 0 bases and J gave up 4 bases, with 7 bases separating them. This CDR3 is built from 14 residues. This CDR3 is CASSYSANYNEQFF. CDR3 DNA: TGTGCCAGCAGTTACTCAGCTAATTACAATGAGCAGTTCTTC.

The chain joins TRBV6-5 to TRBJ1-2; a possible D gene is TRBD1 (6 bases). The CDR3 has 13 amino acids. Germline V gene sequence: CDR1 MNHEY, CDR2 SVGAGI. Trimming shortened V by 6 bases and J by 14 bases, and 22 bases separated the two germline ends. CDR3 sequence: CASSPAKGGAETF. The CDR3, as DNA: TGTGCCAGCAGCCCGGCGAAAGGGGGGGCCGAAACCTTC.

V and J are TRBV5-1 and TRBJ2-7; TRBD2 agrees at 11 bases. V was pared by 3 bases and J by 5 bases, with 13 bases of the junction left unmatched. CDR3 size: 17 residues. CDR1 and CDR2 from the germline V gene are SGHRS and YFSETQ. The CDR3 spells CASSSAPLAGGSHEQYF. The CDR3 DNA is TGCGCCAGCAGCTCAGCCCCTCTAGCGGGAGGATCCCACGAGCAGTACTTC.

The V call is TRBV28, the J call TRBJ2-3, with 8 bases aligning to TRBD1. V lost 5 bases and J lost 4; bases outside the gene matches: 11. Germline-derived CDR1 and CDR2 are MDHEN and SYDVKM. The CDR3 runs to 16 residues. The CDR3 sequence is CASSPHTGGRPDTQYF. The DNA for the CDR3 is TGTGCCAGCAGTCCCCATACAGGGGGGCGACCAGATACGCAGTATTTT.

V gene TRBV27 combines with J gene TRBJ1-1; 10 nucleotides match TRBD1. Trimming at V came to 6 bases and at J to 8 bases, leaving 9 bases not matched to a gene. CDR1 is MNHEY, CDR2 SMNVEV, per germline (reference sequence). The CDR3 is 14 residues long. The CDR3 sequence is CASREAPGQGEAFF. CDR3 nucleotide sequence: TGTGCCAGCAGGGAGGCCCCGGGACAGGGGGAAGCTTTCTTT.

With respect to this clone: Compared with germline, one end of the junction differs, possibly owing to a read error. The rearrangement joins TRBV30 to TRBJ2-1, with 10 nucleotides matching TRBD1. The CDR3 runs to 16 residues. Germline CDR1 reads GTSNPN; CDR2 reads SVGIG (reference sequence). Here the CDR3 DNA reads TGTGCCTGGAGCCAACCTGGGACAGGGGACTACAATGAACAGTTCTTC. This codes for CAWSQPGTGDYNEQFF.

The sample holds one count of this clone. J is TRBJ2-7 and V is TRBV6-5; D is possibly TRBD1 (5 bases). The CDR3 is 14 residues long. The V end was cut by 4 bases, the J end by 1 base, with 11 bases between. CDR1 is MNHEY, CDR2 SVGAGI, per germline. The CDR3 spells CASSWGRGSYEQYF. CDR3 DNA sequence: TGTGCCAGCAGTTGGGGAAGGGGTTCCTACGAGCAGTACTTC.

This chain links TRBV28 with TRBJ2-3; D possibly corresponds to TRBD2 (6 bases). In germline, CDR1 is MDHEN, CDR2 SYDVKM. There are 12 residues in the CDR3. Trimming stripped 7 bases from V and 6 bases from J, with 11 bases between. The CDR3 coding sequence is TGTGCCAGCATCTCTGCGGGGGATACGCAGTATTTT. Its protein product is CASISAGDTQYF.

This chain joins TRBV5-1 and TRBJ1-4; 8 bases match TRBD1. This CDR3 is 15 amino acids long. Germline lookup yields CDR1 SGHRS and CDR2 YFSETQ. V was clipped by 0 bases and J by 5 bases; unmatched bases: 3. The CDR3 reads CASSLGDRTNEKLFF. For the CDR3, the DNA is TGCGCCAGCAGCTTGGGGGACAGGACGAATGAAAAACTGTTTTTT.

This rearrangement joins TRBV2 to TRBJ1-4; D gene uncertain. Trimming removed 7 bases at V and 2 bases at J, with 14 bases between. Germline V gene lookup returns CDR1 SNHLY and CDR2 FYNNEI. This CDR3 region has 15 residues. DNA of the CDR3: TGTGCCAGCAACATTCGGGGATCGACTAATGAAAAACTGTTTTTT. Residues: CASNIRGSTNEKLFF.

The chain combines TRBV28 with TRBJ1-5; possible D gene TRBD1, 5 bases. Germline CDR1 reads MDHEN; CDR2 reads SYDVKM. The CDR3 has 16 residues. V lost 5 bases and J 2 bases, leaving 16 bases between the germline ends. CDR3 DNA sequence: TGTGCCAGCAGTCCACCGGGGGGGACGGGCAATCAGCCCCAGCATTTT. Protein sequence: CASSPPGGTGNQPQHF.

This chain uses TRBV7-2 with TRBJ2-1, with 8 positions matching TRBD2. This CDR3 spans 16 amino acids. Per the germline V gene, CDR1 is SGHTA and CDR2 is FQGNSA. V lost 2 bases, J lost 6 bases, and 9 bases stayed unmatched. CDR3 in DNA: TGTGCCAGCAGCTTATTTGGCGGGGGGCATAGCAATGAGCAGTTCTTC. Encoded protein: CASSLFGGGHSNEQFF.

This sequence joins TRBV7-3 and TRBJ2-1, with 11 positions matching TRBD2. CDR1 and CDR2 from the germline V gene are SGHTA and FQGTGA. The CDR3 spans 18 residues. J lost 6 bases, V lost 4 bases, and 14 bases had no gene match. The chain's CDR3 is CASSSLPTSGIRVNEQFF. The CDR3 nucleotides are TGTGCCAGCAGCTCCCTCCCGACTAGCGGGATCCGCGTCAATGAGCAGTTCTTC.

This chain connects TRBV7-9 to TRBJ2-7; D call uncertain. Germline V gene data show CDR1 as SEHNR and CDR2 as FQNEAQ (reference sequence). The CDR3 loop spans 11 amino acids. Deletions cut 3 bases from V and 6 bases from J, with 6 bases between. The CDR3 here is CASSFGPEQYF. In nucleotides, the CDR3 is TGTGCCAGCAGCTTCGGTCCCGAGCAGTACTTC.

The chain is built from TRBV28 and TRBJ1-5; D might be TRBD1 (5 bases). CDR3 size: 15 residues. With 5 bases removed from V and 4 bases from J, the gap between germline ends came to 15 bases. Germline CDR1 MDHEN, CDR2 SYDVKM. This CDR3 reads CASSTPGLLNQPQHF. The CDR3 DNA reads as TGTGCCAGCAGTACCCCGGGACTCCTTAATCAGCCCCAGCATTTT.

V and J are TRBV11-2 and TRBJ1-2, with 8 positions matching TRBD1. With 7 bases clipped from V and 1 base from J, the junction kept 8 bases outside the gene matches. This CDR3 region has 15 residues. The germline V gene has CDR1 SGHAT and CDR2 FQNNGV. CDR3 nucleotide sequence: TGTGCCAGCACCGAAACAGGGGGGGATAACTATGGCTACACCTTC. Its translation is CASTETGGDNYGYTF.

The chain employs TRBV14 and TRBJ2-3; perhaps TRBD1 as D (5 bases). From germline, CDR1 is SGHDN and CDR2 FVKESK. V was shortened by 4 bases and J by 3 bases, with 11 bases between the two germline ends. The CDR3 contains 14 residues. The CDR3 region is CASSLWGLTDTQYF. The CDR3 nucleotides read TGTGCCAGCAGCCTATGGGGCCTTACAGATACGCAGTATTTT.

This clone was observed a few times. The V gene is TRBV14, the J gene TRBJ2-7, with 7 bases fitting TRBD2. Germline V gene data show CDR1 as SGHDN and CDR2 as FVKESK. The V and J ends lost 1 base and 5 bases, in that order; junction bases with no gene match: 8. The CDR3 length is 15 residues. This chain's CDR3 is CASSQGTRVRNEQYF. The CDR3 DNA reads as TGTGCCAGCAGCCAAGGGACTAGGGTAAGGAACGAGCAGTACTTC.

The rearrangement joins TRBV28 to TRBJ1-2, with D unclear. Germline V gene data show CDR1 as MDHEN and CDR2 as SYDVKM. Trimming took off 3 bases at V and 3 bases at J, with 14 bases between the two ends. This CDR3 is 15 amino acids long. The CDR3 DNA reads TGTGCCAGCAGTTTTGGTACAGACCGCGACTATGGCTACACCTTC. It translates to CASSFGTDRDYGYTF.

The chain has TRBV27 and TRBJ2-5; D remains unclear. With 2 bases removed from V and 1 base from J, the gap between germline ends came to 14 bases. The CDR3 has 16 amino acids. From germline, CDR1 is MNHEY and CDR2 SMNVEV (reference sequence). The CDR3 nucleotides are TGTGCCAGCAGTTTAGGGCAAGCCCAGACCCAAGAGACCCAGTACTTC. Amino acid sequence: CASSLGQAQTQETQYF.